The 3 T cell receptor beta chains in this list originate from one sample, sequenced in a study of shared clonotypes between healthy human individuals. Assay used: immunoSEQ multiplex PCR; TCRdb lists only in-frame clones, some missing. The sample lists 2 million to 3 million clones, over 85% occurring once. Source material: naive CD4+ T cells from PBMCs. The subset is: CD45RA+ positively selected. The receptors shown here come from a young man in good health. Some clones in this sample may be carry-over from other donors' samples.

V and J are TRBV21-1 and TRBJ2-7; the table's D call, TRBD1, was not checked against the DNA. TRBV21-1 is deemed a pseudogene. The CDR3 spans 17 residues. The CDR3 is CASSPEVGHPLTYEQYF. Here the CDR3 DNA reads TGTGCCAGCAGCCCCGAGGTGGGACACCCCTTAACCTACGAGCAGTACTTC.

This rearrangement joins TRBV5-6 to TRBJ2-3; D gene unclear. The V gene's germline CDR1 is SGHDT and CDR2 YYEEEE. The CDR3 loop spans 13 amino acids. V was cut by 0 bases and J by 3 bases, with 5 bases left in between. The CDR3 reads CASSLEVTDTQYF. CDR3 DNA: TGTGCCAGCAGCTTGGAGGTGACAGATACGCAGTATTTT.

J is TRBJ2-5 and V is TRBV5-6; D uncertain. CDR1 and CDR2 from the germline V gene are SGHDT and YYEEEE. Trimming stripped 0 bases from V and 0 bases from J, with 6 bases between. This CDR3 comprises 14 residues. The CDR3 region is CASSLAQNQETQYF. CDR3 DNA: TGTGCCAGCAGCTTGGCACAGAACCAAGAGACCCAGTACTTC.